This entry is about one T cell receptor beta chain. Antigen unknown. Only in-frame clones appear in the TCRdb table, and some are missing; sequencing was by immunoSEQ multiplex PCR. The table shows around 120,000 clones, with around 90% occurring only once. The entry originates in a study of T cell responses to AZD1222 COVID-19 vaccine. The CDR3 runs 15 residues. The germline gives CDR1 SGHTA, CDR2 FQGTGA. The V gene end was trimmed by 5 bases and the J gene end by 5 bases; junction bases not matched to a gene: 12. Study observations and caveats: Just a handful of AZD1222 recipients were seropositive at baseline.

Sequenced material: peripheral blood, taken 28 days after the second AZD1222 dose. The genes are TRBV7-3 and TRBJ2-7; 7 bases map to TRBD2. The TCR sequence derives from an adult who received the AZD1222 COVID-19 vaccine. CDR3: CASSAGTISGDEQYF. In nucleotides, the CDR3 is TGTGCCAGCAGCGCCGGGACTATTAGTGGGGACGAGCAGTACTTC.